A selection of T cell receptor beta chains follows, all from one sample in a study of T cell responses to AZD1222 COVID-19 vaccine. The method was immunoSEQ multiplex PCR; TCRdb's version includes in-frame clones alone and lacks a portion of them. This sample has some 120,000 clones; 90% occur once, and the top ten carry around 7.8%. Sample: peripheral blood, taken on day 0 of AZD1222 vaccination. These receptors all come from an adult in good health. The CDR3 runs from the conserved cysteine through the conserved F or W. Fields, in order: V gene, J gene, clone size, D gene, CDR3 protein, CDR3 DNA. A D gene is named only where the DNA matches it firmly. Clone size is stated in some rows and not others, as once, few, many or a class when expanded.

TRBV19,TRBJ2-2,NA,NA,CASSIRGGTGELFF,TGTGCCAGTAGTATAAGAGGGGGCACCGGGGAGCTGTTTTTT
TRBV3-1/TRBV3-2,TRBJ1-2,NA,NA,CASSSPNYGYTF,TGTGCCAGCAGCTCCCCTAACTATGGCTACACCTTC
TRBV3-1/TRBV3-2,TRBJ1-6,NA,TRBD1,CASSRSEGQLASPLHF,TGTGCCAGCAGCCGCTCAGAGGGACAGTTAGCTTCACCCCTCCACTTT
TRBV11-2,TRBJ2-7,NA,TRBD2,CASSSLAGGPTSYEQYF,TGTGCCAGCAGCTCTCTAGCGGGAGGGCCGACATCCTACGAGCAGTACTTC
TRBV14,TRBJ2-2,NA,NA,CASSQDELEELFF,TGTGCCAGCAGCCAAGACGAGCTAGAGGAGCTGTTTTTT
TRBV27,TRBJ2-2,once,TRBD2,CASSTSWTSSTGELFF,TGTGCCAGCAGTACTTCCTGGACTAGCAGCACCGGGGAGCTGTTTTTT
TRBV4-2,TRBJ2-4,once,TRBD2,CASSQSPRGLAKNIQYF,TGTGCCAGCAGCCAATCACCGCGGGGGTTAGCCAAAAACATTCAGTACTTC
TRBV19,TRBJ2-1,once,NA,CAILKRPNEQFF,TGTGCGATTCTCAAGAGGCCCAATGAGCAGTTCTTC
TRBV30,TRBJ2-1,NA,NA,CAWTPARGGQFF,TGTGCCTGGACCCCGGCCCGGGGCGGGCAGTTCTTC
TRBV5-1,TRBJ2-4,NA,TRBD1,CASSDGGQGKNIQYF,TGCGCCAGCAGCGATGGGGGACAGGGGAAAAACATTCAGTACTTC
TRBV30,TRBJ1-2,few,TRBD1,CAWSAFDRVGYTF,TGTGCCTGGAGTGCCTTCGACAGGGTTGGCTACACCTTC
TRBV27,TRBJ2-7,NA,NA,CASSTQAVGAYEQYF,TGTGCCAGCAGTACTCAAGCGGTAGGAGCCTACGAGCAGTACTTC
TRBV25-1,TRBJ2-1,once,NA,CASSQEGGGSYNEQFF,TGTGCCAGCAGCCAGGAGGGGGGAGGGTCCTACAATGAGCAGTTCTTC
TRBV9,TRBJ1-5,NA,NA,CASSVARPNQPQHF,TGTGCCAGCAGCGTAGCCAGACCCAATCAGCCCCAGCATTTT
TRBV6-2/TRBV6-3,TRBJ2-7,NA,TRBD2,CASSYPVAGRSYEQYF,TGTGCCAGCAGTTACCCCGTAGCGGGACGCTCCTACGAGCAGTACTTC
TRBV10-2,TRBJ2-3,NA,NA,CASSELAIRNTDTQYF,TGCGCCAGCAGTGAGCTAGCGATCCGTAACACAGATACGCAGTATTTT
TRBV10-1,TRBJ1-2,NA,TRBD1,CASAGTGTGSWCDYGYTF,TGCGCCAGTGCCGGAACCGGGACAGGATCGTGGTGTGACTATGGCTACACCTTC
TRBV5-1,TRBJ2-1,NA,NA,CASSLVGGSTYNEQFF,TGCGCCAGCAGCTTGGTGGGTGGGAGTACCTACAATGAGCAGTTCTTC
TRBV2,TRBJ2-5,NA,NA,CASNREYQETQYF,TGTGCCAGCAACAGGGAGTACCAAGAGACCCAGTACTTC
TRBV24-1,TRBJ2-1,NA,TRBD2,CATSGTAGDLEQFF,TGTGCCACCAGTGGGACGGCGGGGGACCTTGAGCAGTTCTTC
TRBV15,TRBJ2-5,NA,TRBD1,CATSRDVGTAQETQYF,TGTGCCACCAGCAGAGATGTCGGGACAGCCCAAGAGACCCAGTACTTC
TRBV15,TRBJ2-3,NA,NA,CATSRDSGDTQYF,TGTGCCACCAGCAGAGATTCCGGCGATACGCAGTATTTT
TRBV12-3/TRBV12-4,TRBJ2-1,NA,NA,CASSLGLYNEQLF,TGTGCCAGCAGTTTAGGGCTCTACAATGAGCAGCTCTTC